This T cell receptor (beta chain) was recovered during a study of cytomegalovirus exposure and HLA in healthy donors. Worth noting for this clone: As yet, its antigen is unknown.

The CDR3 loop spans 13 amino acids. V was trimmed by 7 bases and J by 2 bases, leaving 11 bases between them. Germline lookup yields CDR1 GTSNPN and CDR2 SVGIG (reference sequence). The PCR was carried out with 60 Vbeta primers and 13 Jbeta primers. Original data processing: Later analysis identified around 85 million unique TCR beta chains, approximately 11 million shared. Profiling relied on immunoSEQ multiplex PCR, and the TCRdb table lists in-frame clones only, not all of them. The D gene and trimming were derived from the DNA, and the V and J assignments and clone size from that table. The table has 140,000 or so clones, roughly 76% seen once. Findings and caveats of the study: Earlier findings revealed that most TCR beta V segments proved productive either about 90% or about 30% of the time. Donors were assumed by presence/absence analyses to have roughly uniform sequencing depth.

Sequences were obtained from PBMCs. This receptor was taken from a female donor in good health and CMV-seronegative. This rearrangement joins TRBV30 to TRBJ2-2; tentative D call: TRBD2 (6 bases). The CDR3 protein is CALAEENTGELFF. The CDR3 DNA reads TGTGCCTTAGCGGAGGAAAACACCGGGGAGCTGTTTTTT.